These T cell receptor beta chains were read from a single sample in a study of CD8 T cells in Susac syndrome. MiXCR, applied by TCRdb to the immunoSEQ multiplex PCR reads, yields one record per CDR3 protein. The data show under 200,000 distinct CDR3 sequences, 85% to 95% seen once. Sequencing was done on a sample of CD4+ T cells from PBMCs. The source is a human donor in good health. Both conserved end residues are part of each CDR3. Fields, in order: clone size, V gene, D gene, J gene, CDR3 DNA, CDR3 protein. D genes are given only for firm matches. Clone sizes are given selectively: once, few, many, or a class where the clone is expanded.

once	TRBV7-9	.	TRBJ1-1	TGTGCCAGCGGCTGGGGGTATGACACTGAAGCTTTCTTT	CASGWGYDTEAFF
.	TRBV25-1	.	TRBJ1-6	TGTGCCAGCCTTCGCTCTCAGGGGAGTAATTCACCCCTCCACTTT	CASLRSQGSNSPLHF
.	TRBV29-1	.	TRBJ2-1	TGCAGCGTTGAGAGCGGTCGCAGCTCCTACAATGAGCAGTTCTTC	CSVESGRSSYNEQFF
.	TRBV13	.	TRBJ2-1	TGTGCCAGCAGCTCATACAACAGGGAGGGCCATGAGCAGTTCTTC	CASSSYNREGHEQFF
.	TRBV19	.	TRBJ1-5	TGTGCCAGCTCCGGGGGCCTGGGGGCTGATTCTCAGCCCCAGCATTTT	CASSGGLGADSQPQHF
.	TRBV6-5	.	TRBJ2-7	TGTGCCAGCAGCTCGGGCATGGGAGAGCAGTACTTC	CASSSGMGEQYF
.	TRBV5-4	.	TRBJ1-2	TGTGCCAGCAGGTTTTGGGGCGGTGGCTACACCTTC	CASRFWGGGYTF
.	TRBV27	TRBD1	TRBJ1-2	TGTGCCAGCAGATCCCCGGGACAGAAGCGATATGGCTACACCTTC	CASRSPGQKRYGYTF
.	TRBV10-3	.	TRBJ1-4	TGTGCCATCAGCGAAAGGAAAGGGACGGAGGAAAAACTGTTTTTT	CAISERKGTEEKLFF
.	TRBV19	.	TRBJ1-4	TGTGCCAGTAGTATAGGGGGAGGAAAACTGTTTTTT	CASSIGGGKLFF
.	TRBV25-1	.	TRBJ1-6	TGTGCCAGCAGTGAGCCGAGCTCCTATAATTCACCCCTCCACTTT	CASSEPSSYNSPLHF
.	TRBV5-1	.	TRBJ1-6	TGCGCCAGCAGCCCCAACTATAATTCACCCCTCCACTTT	CASSPNYNSPLHF
.	TRBV4-2	.	TRBJ2-1	TGTGCCAGCAGCCAAGGGGCCCGTCTTGGCGCCTACAATGAGCAGTTCTTC	CASSQGARLGAYNEQFF
.	TRBV5-4	.	TRBJ2-3	TGTGCCAGCAGCTTGGTAGCGGAGACAGATACGCAGTATTTT	CASSLVAETDTQYF
.	TRBV27	.	TRBJ2-3	TGTGCCAGCAGTTTCGGGTGGGGGGATACGCAGTATTTT	CASSFGWGDTQYF
.	TRBV27	.	TRBJ2-5	TGTGCCAGCAGTCCTAGGATTTGGGGGACCCAGTACTTC	CASSPRIWGTQYF
.	TRBV5-4	TRBD2	TRBJ2-3	TGTGCCAGCAGCTCCAAAATAGCGGGAGGAGGTATAGATACGCAGTATTTT	CASSSKIAGGGIDTQYF
.	TRBV29-1	.	TRBJ1-1	TGCAGCGGGGGAGGGCCGAACACTGAAGCTTTCTTT	CSGGGPNTEAFF
.	TRBV20-1	.	TRBJ1-1	TGCAGTGCTAGAGCTACAGGATCGGGGAACACTGAAGCTTTCTTT	CSARATGSGNTEAFF
once	TRBV20-1	TRBD2	TRBJ2-3	TGCAGTGCGGAGACTAGCCCCAGGGCAGATACGCAGTATTTT	CSAETSPRADTQYF